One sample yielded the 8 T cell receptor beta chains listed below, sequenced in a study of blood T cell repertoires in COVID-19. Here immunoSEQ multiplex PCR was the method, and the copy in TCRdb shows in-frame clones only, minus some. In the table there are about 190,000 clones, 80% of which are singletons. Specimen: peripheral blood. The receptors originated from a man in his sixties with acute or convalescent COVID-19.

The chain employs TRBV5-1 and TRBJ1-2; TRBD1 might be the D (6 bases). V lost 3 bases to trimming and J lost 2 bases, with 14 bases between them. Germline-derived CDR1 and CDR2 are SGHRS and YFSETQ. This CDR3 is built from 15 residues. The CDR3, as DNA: TGCGCCAGCAGCTCACAGGGCGTCGGAAACTATGGCTACACCTTC. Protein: CASSSQGVGNYGYTF.

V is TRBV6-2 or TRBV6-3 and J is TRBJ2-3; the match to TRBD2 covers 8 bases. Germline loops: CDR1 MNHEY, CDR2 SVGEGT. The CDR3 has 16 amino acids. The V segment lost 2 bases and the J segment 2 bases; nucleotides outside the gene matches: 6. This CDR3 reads CASSYPGLDPTDTQYF. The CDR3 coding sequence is TGTGCCAGCAGTTACCCGGGACTAGATCCCACAGATACGCAGTATTTT.

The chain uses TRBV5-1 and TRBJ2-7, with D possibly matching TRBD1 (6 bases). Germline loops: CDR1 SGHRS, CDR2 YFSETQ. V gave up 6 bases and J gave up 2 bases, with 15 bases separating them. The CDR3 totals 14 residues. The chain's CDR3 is CASNPTGMTYEQYF. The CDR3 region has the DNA TGCGCCAGCAACCCGACAGGAATGACCTACGAGCAGTACTTC.

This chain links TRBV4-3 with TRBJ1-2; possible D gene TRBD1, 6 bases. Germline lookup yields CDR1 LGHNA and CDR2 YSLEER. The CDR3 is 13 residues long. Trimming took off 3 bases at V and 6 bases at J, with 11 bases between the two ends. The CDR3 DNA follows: TGCGCCAGCAGCCAGACTTCAGGGGATGGCTACACCTTC. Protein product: CASSQTSGDGYTF.

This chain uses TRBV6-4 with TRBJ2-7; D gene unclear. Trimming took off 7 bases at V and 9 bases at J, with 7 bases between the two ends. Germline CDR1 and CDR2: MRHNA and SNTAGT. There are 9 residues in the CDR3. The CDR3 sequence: CASIMAQYF. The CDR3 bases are TGTGCCAGCATTATGGCGCAGTACTTC.

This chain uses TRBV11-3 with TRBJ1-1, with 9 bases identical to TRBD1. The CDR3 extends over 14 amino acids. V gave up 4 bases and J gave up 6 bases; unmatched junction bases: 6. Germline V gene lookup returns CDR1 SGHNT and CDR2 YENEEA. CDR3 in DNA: TGTGCCAGCAGCTCCGGACAGGGGAATGCTGAAGCTTTCTTT. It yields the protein CASSSGQGNAEAFF.

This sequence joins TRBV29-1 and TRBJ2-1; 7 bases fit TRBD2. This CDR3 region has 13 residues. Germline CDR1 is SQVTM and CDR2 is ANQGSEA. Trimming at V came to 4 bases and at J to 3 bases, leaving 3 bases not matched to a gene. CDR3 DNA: TGCAGCGTTGTAAGCGGGATCTACAATGAGCAGTTCTTC. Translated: CSVVSGIYNEQFF.

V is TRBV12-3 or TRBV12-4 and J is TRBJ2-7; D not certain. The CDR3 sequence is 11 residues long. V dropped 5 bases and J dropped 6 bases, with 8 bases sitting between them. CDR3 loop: CASSPGGEQYF. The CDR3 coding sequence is TGTGCCAGCAGTCCGGGTGGCGAGCAGTACTTC.